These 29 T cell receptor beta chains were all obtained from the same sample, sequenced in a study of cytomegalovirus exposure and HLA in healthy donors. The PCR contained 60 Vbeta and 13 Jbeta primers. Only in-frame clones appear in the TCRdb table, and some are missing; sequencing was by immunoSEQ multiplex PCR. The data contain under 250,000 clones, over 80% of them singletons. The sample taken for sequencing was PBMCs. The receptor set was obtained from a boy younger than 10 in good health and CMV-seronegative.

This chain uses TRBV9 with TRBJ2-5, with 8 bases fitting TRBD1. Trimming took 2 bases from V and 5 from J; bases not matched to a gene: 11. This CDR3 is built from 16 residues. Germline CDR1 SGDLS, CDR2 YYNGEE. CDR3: CASSVGRGLLGETQYF. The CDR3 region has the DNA TGTGCCAGCAGCGTGGGCAGGGGGCTTTTAGGGGAGACCCAGTACTTC.

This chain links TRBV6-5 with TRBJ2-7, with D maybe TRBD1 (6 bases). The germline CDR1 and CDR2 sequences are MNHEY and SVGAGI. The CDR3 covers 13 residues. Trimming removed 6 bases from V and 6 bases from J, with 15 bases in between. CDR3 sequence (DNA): TGTGCCAGCAGCGGTTTGTCAGGGGCCGAGCAGTACTTC. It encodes CASSGLSGAEQYF.

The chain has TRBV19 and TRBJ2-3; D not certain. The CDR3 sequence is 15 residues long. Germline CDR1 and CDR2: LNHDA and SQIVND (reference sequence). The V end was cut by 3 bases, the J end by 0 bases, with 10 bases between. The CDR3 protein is CASSITQTSTDTQYF. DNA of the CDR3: TGTGCCAGTAGTATTACGCAAACTAGCACAGATACGCAGTATTTT.

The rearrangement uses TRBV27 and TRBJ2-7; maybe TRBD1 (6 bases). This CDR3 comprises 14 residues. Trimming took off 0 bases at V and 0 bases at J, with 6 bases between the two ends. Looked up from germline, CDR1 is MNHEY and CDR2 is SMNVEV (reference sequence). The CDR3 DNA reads TGTGCCAGCAGTTTATCACAGGGCTCCTACGAGCAGTACTTC. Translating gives CASSLSQGSYEQYF.

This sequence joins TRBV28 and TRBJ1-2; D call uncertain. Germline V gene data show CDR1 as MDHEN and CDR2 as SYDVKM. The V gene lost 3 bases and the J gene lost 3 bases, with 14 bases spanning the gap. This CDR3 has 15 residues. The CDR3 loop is CASSFEVGDYYGYTF. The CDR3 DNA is TGTGCCAGCAGTTTTGAGGTCGGAGACTACTATGGCTACACCTTC.

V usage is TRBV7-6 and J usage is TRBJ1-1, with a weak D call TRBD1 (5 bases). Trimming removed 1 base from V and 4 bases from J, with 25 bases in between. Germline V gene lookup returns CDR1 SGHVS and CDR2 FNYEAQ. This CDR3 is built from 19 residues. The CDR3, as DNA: TGTGCCAGCAGCTTAGAGCCTGGAGGCCGCCTGTTCGGGGGCACTGAAGCTTTCTTT. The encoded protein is CASSLEPGGRLFGGTEAFF.

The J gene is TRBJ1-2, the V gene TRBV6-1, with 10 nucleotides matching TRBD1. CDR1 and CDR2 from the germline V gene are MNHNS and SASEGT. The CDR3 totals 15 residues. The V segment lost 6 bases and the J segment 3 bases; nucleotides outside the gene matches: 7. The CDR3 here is CASSLRTGGDYGYTF. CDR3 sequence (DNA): TGTGCCAGCAGCTTAAGGACAGGGGGAGACTATGGCTACACCTTC.

CDR3 DNA: TGTGCCAGCAGTGTAACGTGGACAGGGAAAAACCACGAGCAGTACTTC. Protein: CASSVTWTGKNHEQYF. This sequence joins TRBV6-1 and TRBJ2-5, with 8 bases identical to TRBD1. With the DNA end fitting TRBJ2-7 better, the J assignment may be wrong. The CDR3 has 16 amino acids. Germline V gene sequence: CDR1 MNHNS, CDR2 SASEGT.

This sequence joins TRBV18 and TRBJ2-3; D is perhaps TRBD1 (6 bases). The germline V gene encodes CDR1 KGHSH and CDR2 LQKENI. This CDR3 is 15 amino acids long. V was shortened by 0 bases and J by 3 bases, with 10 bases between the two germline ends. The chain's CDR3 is CASSPPQGRTDTQYF. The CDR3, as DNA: TGTGCCAGCTCACCACCACAGGGTCGGACAGATACGCAGTATTTT.

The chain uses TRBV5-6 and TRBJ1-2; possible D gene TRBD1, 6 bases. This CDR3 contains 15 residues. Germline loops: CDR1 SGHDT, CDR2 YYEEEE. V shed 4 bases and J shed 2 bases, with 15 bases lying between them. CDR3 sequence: CASSQRTALNYGYTF. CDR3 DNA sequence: TGTGCCAGCAGCCAAAGGACAGCTCTAAACTATGGCTACACCTTC.

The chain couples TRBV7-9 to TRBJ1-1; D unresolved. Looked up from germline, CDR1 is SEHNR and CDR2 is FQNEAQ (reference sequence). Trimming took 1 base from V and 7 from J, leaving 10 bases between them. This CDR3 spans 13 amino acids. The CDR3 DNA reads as TGTGCCAGCAGCTTAGGGGAGGTTGGTGAAGCTTTCTTT. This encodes CASSLGEVGEAFF.

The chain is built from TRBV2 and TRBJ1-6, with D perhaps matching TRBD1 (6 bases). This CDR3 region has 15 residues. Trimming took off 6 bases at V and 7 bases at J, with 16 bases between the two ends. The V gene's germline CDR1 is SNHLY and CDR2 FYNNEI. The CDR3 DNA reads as TGTGCCAGCAGAGTTGATGAGGGGGTGAATTCACCCCTCCACTTT. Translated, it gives CASRVDEGVNSPLHF.

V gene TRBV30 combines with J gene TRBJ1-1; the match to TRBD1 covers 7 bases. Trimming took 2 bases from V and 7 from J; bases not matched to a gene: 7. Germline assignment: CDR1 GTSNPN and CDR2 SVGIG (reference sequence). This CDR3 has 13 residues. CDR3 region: CAWSWGQICEAFF. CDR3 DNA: TGTGCCTGGAGTTGGGGACAGATTTGTGAAGCTTTCTTT.

CDR3 in amino acids: CASSLVGGVRHNEQFF. The CDR3 DNA reads as TGCGCCAGCAGCTTGGTCGGGGGGGTTAGGCACAATGAGCAGTTCTTC. The J gene is TRBJ2-1, the V gene TRBV5-1, with TRBD2 matching 8 bases. The length of the CDR3 is 16 residues. Germline CDR1 reads SGHRS; CDR2 reads YFSETQ. The ends lost 0 bases at V and 5 bases at J; junction bases unmatched: 7.

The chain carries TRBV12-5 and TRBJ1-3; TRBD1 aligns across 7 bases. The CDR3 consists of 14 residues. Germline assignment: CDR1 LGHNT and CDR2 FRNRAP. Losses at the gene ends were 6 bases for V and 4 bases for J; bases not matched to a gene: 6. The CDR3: CASGLRGPGNTIYF. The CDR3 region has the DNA TGTGCTAGTGGCTTAAGGGGGCCCGGAAACACCATATATTTT.

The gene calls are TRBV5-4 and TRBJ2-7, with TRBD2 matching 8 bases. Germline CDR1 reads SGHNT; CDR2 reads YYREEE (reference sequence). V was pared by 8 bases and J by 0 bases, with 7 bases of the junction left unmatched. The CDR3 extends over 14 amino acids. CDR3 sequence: CASGTGGPSYEQYF. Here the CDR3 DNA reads TGTGCCAGTGGGACGGGGGGGCCCTCCTACGAGCAGTACTTC.

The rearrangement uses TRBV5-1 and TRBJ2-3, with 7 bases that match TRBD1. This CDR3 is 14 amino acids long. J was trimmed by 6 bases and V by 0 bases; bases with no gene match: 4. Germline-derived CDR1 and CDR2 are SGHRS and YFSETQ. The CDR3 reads CASSLGQGVDTQYF. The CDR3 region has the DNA TGCGCCAGCAGCTTGGGTCAGGGGGTCGATACGCAGTATTTT.

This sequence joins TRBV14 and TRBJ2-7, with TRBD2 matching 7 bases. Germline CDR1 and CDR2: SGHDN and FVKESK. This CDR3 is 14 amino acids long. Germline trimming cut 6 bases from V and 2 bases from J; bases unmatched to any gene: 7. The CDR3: CASSPTGTTYEQYF. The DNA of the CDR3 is TGTGCCAGCAGTCCTACCGGGACTACCTACGAGCAGTACTTC.

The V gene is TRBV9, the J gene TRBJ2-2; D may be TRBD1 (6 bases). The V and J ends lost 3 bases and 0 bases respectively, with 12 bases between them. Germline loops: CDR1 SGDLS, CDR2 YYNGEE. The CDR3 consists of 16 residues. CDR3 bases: TGTGCCAGCAGCGCTTGGGGGACAACGAACACCGGGGAGCTGTTTTTT. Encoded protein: CASSAWGTTNTGELFF.

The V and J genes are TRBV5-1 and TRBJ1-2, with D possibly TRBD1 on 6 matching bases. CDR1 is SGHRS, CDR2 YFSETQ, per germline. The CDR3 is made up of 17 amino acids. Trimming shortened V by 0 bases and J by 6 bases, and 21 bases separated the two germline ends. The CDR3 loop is CASSLGTGWGGEDGYTF. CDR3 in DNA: TGCGCCAGCAGCTTGGGTACTGGCTGGGGGGGCGAGGATGGCTACACCTTC.

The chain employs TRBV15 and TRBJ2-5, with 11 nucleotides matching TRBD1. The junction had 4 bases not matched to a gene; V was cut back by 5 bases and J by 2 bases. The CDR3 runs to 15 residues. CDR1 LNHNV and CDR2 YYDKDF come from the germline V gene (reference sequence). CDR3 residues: CATSEGDRGQETQYF. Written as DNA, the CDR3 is TGTGCCACCAGCGAGGGGGACAGGGGGCAAGAGACCCAGTACTTC.

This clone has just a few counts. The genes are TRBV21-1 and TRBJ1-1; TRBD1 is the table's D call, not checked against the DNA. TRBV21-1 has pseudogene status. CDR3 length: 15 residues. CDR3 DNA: TGTGCCAGCAGCGAACGACAGGGGCCGAACACTGAAGCTTTCTTT. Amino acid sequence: CASSERQGPNTEAFF.

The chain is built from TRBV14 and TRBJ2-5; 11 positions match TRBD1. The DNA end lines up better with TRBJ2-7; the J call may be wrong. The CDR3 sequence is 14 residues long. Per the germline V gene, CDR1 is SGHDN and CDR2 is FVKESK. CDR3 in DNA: TGTGCCAGCAGCGCCGGGACAGGGGGCTACGAGCAGTACTTC. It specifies CASSAGTGGYEQYF.

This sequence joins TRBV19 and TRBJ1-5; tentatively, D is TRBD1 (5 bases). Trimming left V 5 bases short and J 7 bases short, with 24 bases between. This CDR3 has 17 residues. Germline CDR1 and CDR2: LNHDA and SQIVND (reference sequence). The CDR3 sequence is CASSPLPGFLEGQPQHF. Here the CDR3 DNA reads TGTGCCAGTAGTCCATTACCAGGGTTTTTGGAGGGGCAGCCCCAGCATTTT.

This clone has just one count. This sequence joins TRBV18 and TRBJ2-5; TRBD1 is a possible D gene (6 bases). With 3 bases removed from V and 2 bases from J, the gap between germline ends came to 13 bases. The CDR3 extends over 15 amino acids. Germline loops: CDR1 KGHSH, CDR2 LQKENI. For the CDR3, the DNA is TGTGCCAGCTCACCCGCGGACAGCGATCAAGAGACCCAGTACTTC. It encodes CASSPADSDQETQYF. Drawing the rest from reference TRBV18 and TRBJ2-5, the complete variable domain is NAGVMQNPRHLVRRRGQEARLRCSPMKGHSHVYWYRQLPEEGLKFMVYLQKENIIDESGMPKERFSAEFPKEGPSILRIQQVVRGDSAAYFCASSPADSDQETQYFGPGTRLLVL.

The CDR3 loop reads CASSYSPAGWYNEQFF. The CDR3 nucleotides are TGTGCCAGCAGTTACTCGCCGGCAGGTTGGTACAATGAGCAGTTCTTC. V usage is TRBV6-5 and J usage is TRBJ2-1, with D uncertain. The CDR3 runs 16 residues. Trimming stripped 0 bases from V and 4 bases from J, with 13 bases between. Germline CDR1 reads MNHEY; CDR2 reads SVGAGI.

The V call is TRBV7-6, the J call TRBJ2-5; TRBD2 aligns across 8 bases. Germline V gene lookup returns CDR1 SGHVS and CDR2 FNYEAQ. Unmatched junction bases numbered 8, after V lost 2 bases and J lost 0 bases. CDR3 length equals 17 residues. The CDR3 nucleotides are TGTGCCAGCAGCTTATTCGCCCAGCGGGAGAACCAAGAGACCCAGTACTTC. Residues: CASSLFAQRENQETQYF.

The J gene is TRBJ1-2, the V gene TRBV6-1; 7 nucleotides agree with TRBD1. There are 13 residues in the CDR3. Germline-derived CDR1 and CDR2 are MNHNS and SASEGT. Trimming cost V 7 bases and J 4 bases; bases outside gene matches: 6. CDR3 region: CASKDRQIYGYTF. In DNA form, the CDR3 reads TGTGCCAGCAAGGACAGGCAAATCTATGGCTACACCTTC.

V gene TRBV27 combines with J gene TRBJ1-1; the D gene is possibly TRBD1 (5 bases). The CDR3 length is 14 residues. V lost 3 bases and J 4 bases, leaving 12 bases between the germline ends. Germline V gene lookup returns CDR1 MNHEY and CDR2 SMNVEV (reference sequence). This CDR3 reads CASSLAGRGTEAFF. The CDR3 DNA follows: TGTGCCAGCAGTTTGGCGGGACGGGGCACTGAAGCTTTCTTT.